The 8 T cell receptor beta chains presented below share a single source sample, sequenced in a study of EBV T-cell therapy then PD-1 blockade in nasopharyngeal carcinoma (dated by TCRdb to 2020 to 2022). The sample's treatment or condition label, in plain terms: AdE1-LMPpoly-expanded autologous EBV-specific T-cell therapy followed by anti-PD-1 nivolumab. No cognate antigen is known for these TCRs. The library was produced with the immunoSEQ multiplex PCR assay. What TCRdb holds here is the immuneACCESS table cut down to in-frame rearrangements. Part of the clones is not present; checked against another copy, under half of the missing clones reflect an unresolved V gene, and the others are unexplained. The sample table records about 22,000 clones; over 75% of these occur just once. The ten largest clones represent approximately 25% of the sample. The specimen comprised CD8+ T cells from blood, sampled at day -245 from a patient whose treatment included autologous EBV-specific T cells and nivolumab. Receptor source: a man in his forties or fifties with nasopharyngeal carcinoma.

This sequence joins TRBV4-3 and TRBJ2-1; D unresolved. This CDR3 has 15 amino acids. With 2 bases removed from V and 7 bases from J, the gap between germline ends came to 15 bases. CDR1 LGHNA and CDR2 YSLEER come from the germline V gene. CDR3 nucleotides: TGCGCCAGCAGCCAATTGCAGCCTAACCCGAATGAGCAGTTCTTC. Translating gives CASSQLQPNPNEQFF.

The chain employs TRBV7-9 and TRBJ2-5; TRBD2 matches at 11 bases. CDR1 and CDR2 (germline): SEHNR, FQNEAQ (reference sequence). With V trimmed by 5 bases and J by 4 bases, 6 bases remained unmatched. The CDR3 sequence is 15 residues long. The DNA of the CDR3 is TGTGCCAGCAGCCCTGGTACTAGCGGGGGAGAGACCCAGTACTTC. Its protein product is CASSPGTSGGETQYF.

This clone was detected only a few times. The chain is built from TRBV5-4 and TRBJ2-1, with 8 bases fitting TRBD2. The trim removed 5 bases at V and 2 bases at J, leaving 9 bases unmatched. This CDR3 spans 16 amino acids. Germline V CDR1 and CDR2: SGHNT, YYREEE (reference sequence). As DNA, the CDR3 is TGTGCCAGCAGTCCTACCCCGGGAGGGACCTACAATGAGCAGTTCTTC. This gives the protein CASSPTPGGTYNEQFF.

This sequence joins TRBV11-3 and TRBJ1-2, with TRBD1 as a possible D gene (5 bases). The V gene lost 5 bases and the J gene lost 2 bases, with 18 bases spanning the gap. CDR3 size: 16 residues. Germline loops: CDR1 SGHNT, CDR2 YENEEA. The CDR3 DNA reads TGTGCCAGCAGCCCCTGCGCGTACGGGGCGAACTATGGCTACACCTTC. It translates to CASSPCAYGANYGYTF.

The genes are TRBV4-1 and TRBJ2-7; weak D call: TRBD2 (6 bases). V gave up 0 bases and J gave up 4 bases, with 7 bases separating them. The V gene's germline CDR1 is MGHRA and CDR2 YSYEKL. CDR3 length equals 13 residues. Written as DNA, the CDR3 is TGCGCCAGCAGCCAAGAAAGCGGGTACGAGCAGTACTTC. Protein product: CASSQESGYEQYF.

This chain links TRBV6-4 with TRBJ2-1, with 8 bases matching TRBD1. The CDR3 is made up of 15 amino acids. Losses at the gene ends were 3 bases for V and 3 bases for J; bases not matched to a gene: 4. Per the germline V gene, CDR1 is MRHNA and CDR2 is SNTAGT. This chain's CDR3 is CASSDKQGDYNEQFF. CDR3 coding DNA: TGTGCCAGCAGTGATAAACAGGGGGACTACAATGAGCAGTTCTTC.

This clone appeared a few times. The chain joins TRBV6-5 to TRBJ1-2; the match to TRBD1 covers 7 bases. V shed 5 bases and J 8 bases; nucleotides not matched to a gene: 11. The CDR3 sequence is 14 residues long. The V gene's germline CDR1 is MNHEY and CDR2 SVGAGI. CDR3: CASSTQGGSRGYTF. Written as DNA, the CDR3 is TGTGCCAGCAGTACCCAGGGGGGCAGCAGAGGCTACACCTTC.

The genes are TRBV5-4 and TRBJ1-1; D is uncertain. CDR1 and CDR2 (germline): SGHNT, YYREEE (reference sequence). Trimming left V 3 bases short and J 5 bases short, with 8 bases between. CDR3 length: 12 amino acids. CDR3: CASSSGGTEAFF. DNA for the CDR3: TGTGCCAGCAGCTCGGGTGGGACTGAAGCTTTCTTT.